This T cell receptor beta chain was sequenced in a study of blood T cell repertoires in COVID-19. Background on the study: The origin of the acute and convalescent COVID-19 samples was the United States, Italy and Spain. The analysed material was cDNA or gDNA that came from T cells, B-cell-depleted T cells, or PBMCs.

It was during active infection that Seattle patients were enrolled and then longitudinally followed. In the source study's methods: Estimates of nucleated cell counts were drawn from the amplification of reference gene primers. Data came from immunoSEQ multiplex PCR; TCRdb stores just in-frame clones and leaves some out. V and J calls plus clone size are reproduced from that table; the DNA served to infer D and trimming. The sample contains some 300,000 clones, about nine tenths of which appear only once. V dropped 0 bases and J dropped 3 bases, with 6 bases sitting between them. The CDR3 extends over 13 amino acids. Germline V gene data show CDR1 as SGHRS and CDR2 as YFSETQ.

The V call is TRBV5-1, the J call TRBJ1-1; D is unresolved. This TCR came from a woman between 50 and 59 years old with COVID-19, enrolled during active disease. Sequencing input: peripheral blood. The CDR3 nucleotides are TGCGCCAGCAGCTTGGGACAATACACTGAAGCTTTCTTT. This encodes CASSLGQYTEAFF.